This entry concerns a single T cell receptor beta chain. Its binding antigen is unknown. Base qualities are not recorded, but no much larger clone differs from it by a single base. The Qiagen DNeasy kit was used to extract genomic DNA both from unsorted PBMCs and from the negatively selected CD4+ and CD8+ fractions. TCR beta CDR3 regions were subjected to amplification by immunoSEQ multiplex PCR with primers that anneal to V and J segments. A synthetic immune receptor repertoire was used to minimize amplification bias, and any residual bias was removed computationally once sequencing was done. For the original study's pipeline: Custom Python scripts were used to quantify repertoire diversity as the Shannon entropy index. Unsorted, CD4+ and CD8+ repertoires were analyzed separately, except for combined analyses in which CD4+ and CD8+ sequences were merged in silico. A clone counted as expanded when the clone's frequency after treatment rose at least 2-fold relative to C1D1, and clones undetected at baseline were given a pseudocount of 0.5. Clones with 0 or 1 copy at C1D1 were classified as singleton clones, and clones with 2 or more copies were classified as non-singleton clones. By matching protein sequences in sorted samples from the same patient, clones expanded in unsorted samples were annotated as CD4+, CD8+ or unknown. Diversity changes from C1D1 to C4D1 were tested in paired samples using Wilcoxon tests. The table comes from immuneACCESS by way of TCRdb, which keeps in-frame sequences with V and J called. Part of the clones is missing from these tables; in studies checked, under half for an unresolved V gene and the rest for unknown reasons. V and J calls and clone size are those listed in that table; D and trimming were worked out from the DNA. For this sample there are around 99,000 clones; about four fifths appear just once. Around 17% of the sample goes to the ten largest clones.

This sample stems from a study of PD-1 blockade in classical Hodgkin lymphoma (dated by TCRdb to between 2020 and 2021). Background on the whole study: Nivolumab dosing was 3 mg/kg intravenously every 2 weeks, continuing until either disease progression or unacceptable toxicity. A peripheral blood immune signature of response to PD-1 blockade in classical Hodgkin lymphoma was defined using TCR beta sequencing and CyTOF.

The full study reports these points: Among trial patients, those achieving complete response had baseline diversity similar to that of newly diagnosed patients, while diversity was significantly lower in partial responders and progressors. Patients starting nivolumab less than 1 year after ASCT had lower diversity and were excluded from later analyses to avoid confounding by immune reconstitution. A significant rise by C4D1 was seen in CD4+ but not CD8+ TCR diversity (p=0.0027 vs p=0.16), with the rise being most apparent in complete responders (p=0.02). Baseline TCR diversity was reported to be lower in newly diagnosed patients than in healthy donors and to be lower still in relapsed/refractory patients. The study covered only a single clinical trial cohort, and the causes of the repertoire differences, possibly disease activity or prior therapy, were still not defined.

The meaning of the sample's time point label: cycle 2 day 1 (C2D1) of nivolumab. All trial patients had relapsed after autologous stem cell transplantation, with cohorts A, B and C differing in prior brentuximab vedotin exposure. The trial cohort comprised some 60 patients with relapsed/refractory classical Hodgkin lymphoma whose best overall responses were complete response, partial response or progressive disease. In the multi-cohort phase II CheckMate 205 trial, trial patients received single-agent nivolumab. Best overall response was determined by an independent review committee according to the 2007 International Working Group response criteria. PBMCs from the trial were collected at three points: immediately before nivolumab initiation (C1D1), and during therapy at cycle 2 day 1 and cycle 4 day 1. Peripheral blood was collected in 8 mL Vacutainer Cell Preparation Tubes, from which PBMCs were isolated by centrifugation and then cryopreserved.

The V and J ends are trimmed by 5 bases and 0 bases, leaving 11 bases between them. From its cysteine to its phenylalanine, the CDR3 spans 14 amino acids. Here the CDR3 DNA is all that survives: 42 bases in frame from base 1. The germline V gene specifies SGHAT as CDR1 and FQNNGV as CDR2. The sample in question was peripheral blood mononuclear cells (PBMCs), obtained before the second cycle of nivolumab. The V gene is TRBV11-2 and the J gene is TRBJ2-7, with the D gene uncertain. The clonotype was recovered from a human donor with classical Hodgkin lymphoma. The CDR3 is CASSPRALSYEQYF. The bases are TGTGCCAGCAGCCCCCGCGCCCTCTCCTACGAGCAGTACTTC.